The rows below give T cell receptor beta chains drawn from one sample of a study of blood T cell repertoires in COVID-19. Assay: immunoSEQ multiplex PCR; the TCRdb copy retains only in-frame clones and omits some. The sample has roughly 190,000 clones; about four fifths are singletons. The sample comprised peripheral blood. The receptor source for this set is a woman in her 70s with active or convalescent COVID-19. CDR3s include the opening cysteine and the closing phenylalanine or tryptophan.

v_call	j_call	cdr3_aa
TRBV28	TRBJ1-5	CASSFQGATNQPQHF
TRBV27	TRBJ2-1	CASSSRQGATFHEQFF
TRBV19	TRBJ1-1	CASIRGQGARNTEAFF
TRBV5-1	TRBJ2-7	CASSSRLESYEQYF
TRBV27	TRBJ1-1	CASSPGRGLWSNTEAFF
TRBV27	TRBJ2-1	CASSLRDRVIGEQFF
TRBV5-4	TRBJ1-1	CASSPGNTEAFF
TRBV5-6	TRBJ1-2	CASSLEQGNYGYTF
TRBV10-3	TRBJ1-6	CAISDGTGWGSPLHF
TRBV7-2	TRBJ2-7	CASSPTSGNSYEQYF
TRBV7-9	TRBJ2-7	CASSLREGYGEQYF
TRBV25-1	TRBJ2-1	CASSESQLAWEQFF
TRBV5-1	TRBJ1-4	CASSLLDRGEKLFF
TRBV9	TRBJ1-4	CASSVGQGLRTNEKLFF
TRBV7-9	TRBJ1-3	CASRDRSVGNTIYF
TRBV9	TRBJ1-4	CASSVDYRTGANEKLFF
TRBV10-3	TRBJ2-5	CAISEVPAGETQYF
TRBV3-1/TRBV3-2	TRBJ1-2	CASSQVLEGSRSGYTF
TRBV4-1	TRBJ1-4	CASSQLDRGSGSNEKLFF
TRBV7-8	TRBJ2-1	CASSFDIGLAGFYEQFF
TRBV7-2	TRBJ2-3	CASSLAGRAADTQYF
TRBV28	TRBJ2-1	CASSSSAGGLRNEQFF
TRBV11-2	TRBJ2-3	CASSKERTSGSSDTQYF
TRBV6-2/TRBV6-3	TRBJ2-6	CASSYSTGVGGANVLTF
TRBV19	TRBJ2-7	CASSTTKLRDRADEQYF
TRBV7-2	TRBJ2-1	CASSLDGAGNYNEQFF
TRBV23-1	TRBJ1-5	CASSQSRTGGEWQPQHF
TRBV7-9	TRBJ2-2	CARQANTGELFF
TRBV5-1	TRBJ2-7	CASRLSPGPYEQYF
TRBV19	TRBJ2-3	CASRTSGRSDTQYF
TRBV9	TRBJ1-1	CASSVGDRGEAFF
TRBV6-5	TRBJ2-1	CASSSDSVYNEQFF
TRBV6-1	TRBJ1-2	CASSERTGIYGYTF
TRBV7-6	TRBJ2-2	CASSLFSGRNTGELFF
TRBV6-6	TRBJ1-5	CASSPDSTNQPQHF
TRBV28	TRBJ2-5	CASSLGTSGGETQYF
TRBV9	TRBJ1-4	CASSVNTGGNEKLFF
TRBV5-1	TRBJ2-7	CASSSTSRYEQYF
TRBV6-1	TRBJ2-3	CASSDAADTQYF
TRBV3-1/TRBV3-2	TRBJ1-3	CASSPGGSGNTIYF
TRBV5-6	TRBJ1-3	CASSLAGMSGNTIYF
TRBV2	TRBJ1-4	CASSGQGADEKLFF
TRBV18	TRBJ1-6	CASSPQGRTGNSPLHF
TRBV12-5	TRBJ2-1	CASGLVYRGSYNEQFF
TRBV19	TRBJ2-2	CASSIVGGTGELFF
TRBV7-9	TRBJ1-2	CASSPNRTALGYTF
TRBV7-3	TRBJ2-1	CASSSGTSGRYDEQFF
TRBV9	TRBJ1-2	CASSDGGYGYTF
TRBV15	TRBJ1-2	CATSRDREGYTF
TRBV2	TRBJ2-7	CASSPQTVRSYEQYF
TRBV7-3	TRBJ2-7	CASSLLPLALRYRLSYEQYF
TRBV28	TRBJ2-5	CASSSGQGLWETQYF
TRBV28	TRBJ2-3	CASSFEFAGDTSSTDTQYF
TRBV6-1	TRBJ1-5	CASSELARGLQHF